This passage covers 21 T cell receptor beta chains from one sample sequenced in a study of blood T cell repertoires in COVID-19. Clones were sequenced by immunoSEQ multiplex PCR, and TCRdb holds only the in-frame ones, with some missing. The table shows fewer than 40,000 clones, with over 75% occurring only once. Sample: peripheral blood. Receptors were obtained from a man of 80 years or more with active COVID-19.

The chain combines TRBV25-1 with TRBJ1-2, with 11 positions matching TRBD1. Trimming removed 4 bases from V and 7 bases from J; junction bases left unmatched: 5. Germline CDR1 and CDR2: MGHDK and SYGVNS. The CDR3 is 14 amino acids. In DNA form, the CDR3 reads TGTGCCAGCAGTGGGGACAGGGGGGTAATTGGCTACACCTTC. This gives the protein CASSGDRGVIGYTF.

The rearrangement uses TRBV11-3 and TRBJ2-3; no clear D gene. CDR1 is SGHNT and CDR2 is YENEEA in the germline V gene. The CDR3 sequence is 12 residues long. The V and J ends lost 4 bases and 2 bases respectively, with 4 bases between them. The CDR3 region is CASSSNTDTQYF. CDR3 sequence (DNA): TGTGCCAGCAGCTCCAACACAGATACGCAGTATTTT.

The chain employs TRBV4-1 and TRBJ2-2; 8 nucleotides line up with TRBD2. The CDR3 has 15 amino acids. The V and J ends lost 0 bases and 7 bases, in that order; junction bases with no gene match: 4. CDR1 is MGHRA and CDR2 is YSYEKL in the germline V gene. The CDR3 coding sequence is TGCGCCAGCAGCCAAGAGGGACTAGTGGGCGGGGAGCTGTTTTTT. This codes for CASSQEGLVGGELFF.

The V and J genes are TRBV9 and TRBJ2-3; 9 positions agree with TRBD1. V was pared by 3 bases and J by 3 bases, with 11 bases of the junction left unmatched. Germline assignment: CDR1 SGDLS and CDR2 YYNGEE. The CDR3 has 17 amino acids. The CDR3 DNA is TGTGCCAGCAGCGCCGGGACGGGGACAGGGAAGACAGATACGCAGTATTTT. Amino acid sequence: CASSAGTGTGKTDTQYF. Full variable domain (rest looked up from reference TRBV9 and TRBJ2-3): DSGVTQTPKHLITATGQRVTLRCSPRSGDLSVYWYQQSLDQGLQFLIQYYNGEERAKGNILERFSAQQFPDLHSELNLSSLELGDSALYFCASSAGTGTGKTDTQYFGPGTRLTVL.

This clone was observed a handful of times. The gene calls are TRBV19 and TRBJ1-1; D gene unclear. The CDR3 extends over 15 amino acids. Per the germline V gene, CDR1 is LNHDA and CDR2 is SQIVND (reference sequence). V dropped 1 base and J dropped 5 bases, with 14 bases sitting between them. DNA for the CDR3: TGTGCCAGTAGTATAGTCTCGGGAGGTGGGACTGAAGCTTTCTTT. It codes for CASSIVSGGGTEAFF.

In this sample, this clone turned up once. V usage is TRBV6-5 and J usage is TRBJ1-2; D is perhaps TRBD1 (5 bases). The CDR3 is 11 residues long. Between the trimmed V and J ends, which lost 6 bases and 13 bases, there was a span of 15 bases. Looked up from germline, CDR1 is MNHEY and CDR2 is SVGAGI. CDR3 sequence reads: CASRIVQDVTF. For the CDR3, the DNA is TGTGCCAGCAGGATCGTACAGGACGTCACCTTC.

This sequence joins TRBV18 and TRBJ2-7; 7 positions agree with TRBD1. The CDR3 extends over 14 amino acids. V shed 4 bases and J 2 bases; nucleotides not matched to a gene: 5. The V gene's germline CDR1 is KGHSH and CDR2 LQKENI. The CDR3 coding sequence is TGTGCCAGCTCACAGGGGGCTTCCACCTACGAGCAGTACTTC. It specifies CASSQGASTYEQYF.

This chain uses TRBV5-1 with TRBJ1-6, with D maybe TRBD1 (6 bases). V lost 0 bases and J lost 10, with 11 bases in between. The CDR3 runs 14 residues. CDR1 is SGHRS and CDR2 is YFSETQ in the germline V gene. The CDR3 sequence: CASSLGTQGSPLHF. DNA for the CDR3: TGCGCCAGCAGCTTGGGAACACAGGGATCACCCCTCCACTTT.

The V and J genes are TRBV16 and TRBJ2-7, with TRBD1 matching 10 bases. Germline V CDR1 and CDR2: KGHSY, FQNENV. V trimming: 1 base; J trimming: 4 bases; junction bases outside the gene matches: 7. The CDR3 is 16 amino acids. The CDR3 loop reads CASSQLSGQGIYEQYF. Here the CDR3 DNA reads TGTGCCAGCAGCCAATTGTCGGGACAGGGGATATACGAGCAGTACTTC.

The chain employs TRBV5-1 and TRBJ2-2; D is undetermined. CDR1 and CDR2 (germline): SGHRS, YFSETQ. The CDR3 length is 15 residues. V dropped 5 bases and J dropped 0 bases, with 11 bases sitting between them. CDR3 protein: CASRDLRANTGELFF. CDR3 bases: TGCGCCAGCAGGGATCTACGGGCGAACACCGGGGAGCTGTTTTTT.

V is TRBV14 and J is TRBJ2-7; a possible D gene is TRBD1 (5 bases). CDR1 SGHDN and CDR2 FVKESK come from the germline V gene. V lost 1 base, J lost 5 bases, and 15 bases lay in between. CDR3 size: 15 residues. The CDR3 region is CASSQVSALGDEQYF. CDR3 nucleotide sequence: TGTGCCAGCAGCCAAGTGTCAGCTCTAGGGGACGAGCAGTACTTC.

This sequence joins TRBV7-2 and TRBJ2-3, with 10 bases lining up with TRBD2. The CDR3 has 15 residues. In germline, CDR1 is SGHTA, CDR2 FQGNSA. Losses at the gene ends were 5 bases for V and 4 bases for J; bases not matched to a gene: 6. The CDR3, as DNA: TGTGCCAGCAGCGAATTAGCGGGGGGTTCAGATACGCAGTATTTT. Protein product: CASSELAGGSDTQYF.

The chain combines TRBV2 with TRBJ2-5; tentative D call: TRBD1 (5 bases). Germline V gene data show CDR1 as SNHLY and CDR2 as FYNNEI. CDR3 size: 15 residues. The V gene lost 2 bases and the J gene lost 2 bases, with 12 bases spanning the gap. The CDR3 here is CASSETSTVQETQYF. CDR3 DNA sequence: TGTGCCAGCAGTGAAACTTCGACAGTACAAGAGACCCAGTACTTC.

V and J are TRBV5-1 and TRBJ1-4; no definite D call. With 7 bases removed from V and 1 base from J, the gap between germline ends came to 8 bases. CDR3 length: 13 amino acids. The germline V gene encodes CDR1 SGHRS and CDR2 YFSETQ. CDR3 sequence: CASSRLTNEKLFF. For the CDR3, the DNA is TGCGCCAGCTCGAGACTAACTAATGAAAAACTGTTTTTT.

This clone was found once. The rearrangement links TRBV19 to TRBJ1-3; 7 bases match TRBD1. The CDR3 loop spans 16 amino acids. J lost 0 bases, V lost 5 bases, and 7 bases had no gene match. In germline, CDR1 is LNHDA, CDR2 SQIVND (reference sequence). DNA for the CDR3: TGTGCCAGTAGTTGGGACAGCCTAGGCTCTGGAAACACCATATATTTT. Translated: CASSWDSLGSGNTIYF. The full variable domain, rest sourced from reference TRBV19 and TRBJ1-3, is DGGITQSPKYLFRKEGQNVTLSCEQNLNHDAMYWYRQDPGQGLRLIYYSQIVNDFQKGDIAEGYSVSREKKESFPLTVTSAQKNPTAFYLCASSWDSLGSGNTIYFGEGSWLTVV.

The CDR3: CASSIRSRGSSTDTQYF. The CDR3 nucleotides read TGTGCCAGTAGTATAAGGAGCCGTGGCAGCTCCACAGATACGCAGTATTTT. The gene calls are TRBV19 and TRBJ2-3; D is unresolved. CDR3 size: 17 residues. Trimming cost V 2 bases and J 2 bases, with 17 bases left between them. The germline gives CDR1 LNHDA, CDR2 SQIVND (reference sequence).

J is TRBJ2-5 and V is TRBV29-1; TRBD2 matches 7 bases. Germline trimming cut 7 bases from V and 3 bases from J; bases unmatched to any gene: 2. Per the germline V gene, CDR1 is SQVTM and CDR2 is ANQGSEA. This CDR3 has 11 residues. For the CDR3, the DNA is TGCAGCGGCGGGGGTGAAGAGACCCAGTACTTC. Protein: CSGGGEETQYF.

V usage is TRBV5-6 and J usage is TRBJ2-7; 12 positions agree with TRBD2. Germline-derived CDR1 and CDR2 are SGHDT and YYEEEE. Trimming took 0 bases from V and 3 from J; bases not matched to a gene: 4. This CDR3 spans 16 amino acids. This chain's CDR3 is CASSLAPTSGGYEQYF. The DNA for the CDR3 is TGTGCCAGCAGCTTGGCTCCGACTAGCGGGGGCTACGAGCAGTACTTC.

The sample holds one count of this clone. V gene TRBV15 combines with J gene TRBJ1-1; 9 nucleotides agree with TRBD1. J lost 0 bases, V lost 3 bases, and 8 bases had no gene match. The CDR3 spans 17 residues. Germline CDR1 reads LNHNV; CDR2 reads YYDKDF (reference sequence). In DNA, the CDR3 is TGTGCCACCAGCAGGGAACCGGGACAGGGCGTGAACACTGAAGCTTTCTTT. This sequence encodes CATSREPGQGVNTEAFF.

The chain has TRBV7-2 and TRBJ2-3, with 14 bases matching TRBD2. Germline CDR1 and CDR2: SGHTA and FQGNSA. This CDR3 contains 17 residues. V lost 0 bases, J lost 5 bases, and 4 bases stayed unmatched. In nucleotides, the CDR3 is TGTGCCAGCAGCTTAGCGGGGACTAGCGGGGGTCAAGATACGCAGTATTTT. It translates to CASSLAGTSGGQDTQYF.

This chain links TRBV9 with TRBJ2-2, with 9 bases that match TRBD1. CDR3 length: 14 residues. The germline CDR1 and CDR2 sequences are SGDLS and YYNGEE. The J segment lost 6 bases and the V segment lost 9 bases, leaving 9 bases of the junction unmatched. In nucleotides, the CDR3 is TGTGCCACAGGGGGGACAGGGTCTCCCGGGGAGCTGTTTTTT. This encodes CATGGTGSPGELFF.